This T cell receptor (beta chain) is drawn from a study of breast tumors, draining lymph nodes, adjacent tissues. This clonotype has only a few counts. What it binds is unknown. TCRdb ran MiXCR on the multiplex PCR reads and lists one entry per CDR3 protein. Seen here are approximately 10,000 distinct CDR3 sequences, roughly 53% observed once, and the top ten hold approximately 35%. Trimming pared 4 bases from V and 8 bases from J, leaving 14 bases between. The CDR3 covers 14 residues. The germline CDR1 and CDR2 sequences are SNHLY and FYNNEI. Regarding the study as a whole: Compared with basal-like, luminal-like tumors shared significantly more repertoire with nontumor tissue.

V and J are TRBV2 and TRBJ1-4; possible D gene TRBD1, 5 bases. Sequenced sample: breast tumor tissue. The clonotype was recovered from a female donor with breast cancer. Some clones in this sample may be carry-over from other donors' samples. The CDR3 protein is CASSAGRQGEKLFF. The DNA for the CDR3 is TGTGCCAGCAGTGCCGGTCGGCAGGGAGAAAAACTGTTTTTT.